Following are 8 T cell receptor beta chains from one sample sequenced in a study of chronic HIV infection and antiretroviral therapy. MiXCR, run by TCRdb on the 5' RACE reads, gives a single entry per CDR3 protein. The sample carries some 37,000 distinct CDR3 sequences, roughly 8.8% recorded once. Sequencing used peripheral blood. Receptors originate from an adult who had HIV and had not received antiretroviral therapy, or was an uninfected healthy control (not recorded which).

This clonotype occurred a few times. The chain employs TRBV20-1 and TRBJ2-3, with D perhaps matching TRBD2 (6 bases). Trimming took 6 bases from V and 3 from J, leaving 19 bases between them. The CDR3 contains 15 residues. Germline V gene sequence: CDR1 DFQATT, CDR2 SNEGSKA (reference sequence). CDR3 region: CSANPRLVFTDTQYF. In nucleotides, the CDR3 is TGCAGTGCCAATCCCAGACTAGTTTTTACAGATACGCAGTATTTT.

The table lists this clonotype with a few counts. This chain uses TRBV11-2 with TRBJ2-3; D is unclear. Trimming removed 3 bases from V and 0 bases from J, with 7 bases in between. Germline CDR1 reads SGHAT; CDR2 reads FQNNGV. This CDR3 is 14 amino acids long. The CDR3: CASSFAPSTDTQYF. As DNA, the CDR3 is TGTGCCAGCAGCTTCGCTCCTAGCACAGATACGCAGTATTTT.

CDR3 region: CASSSNSGGEQYF. The CDR3 nucleotides are TGTGCCAGCAGTTCAAACTCCGGTGGAGAGCAGTACTTC. V is TRBV11-1 and J is TRBJ2-7; no clear D gene. CDR3 length: 13 amino acids. Germline V CDR1 and CDR2: SGHAT, FQDESV (reference sequence). V was cut by 6 bases and J by 7 bases, with 16 bases left in between. The full variable domain, rest sourced from reference TRBV11-1 and TRBJ2-7, is EAEVAQSPRYKITEKSQAVAFWCDPISGHATLYWYRQILGQGPELLVQFQDESVVDDSQLPKDRFSAERLKGVDSTLKIQPAELGDSAMYLCASSSNSGGEQYFGPGTRLTVT.

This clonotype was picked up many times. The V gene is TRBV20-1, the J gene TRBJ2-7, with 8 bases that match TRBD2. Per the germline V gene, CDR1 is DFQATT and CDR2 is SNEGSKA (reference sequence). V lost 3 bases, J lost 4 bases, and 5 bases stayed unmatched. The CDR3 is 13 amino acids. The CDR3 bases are TGCAGTGCTAGTCCGGGACTAGGGTACGAGCAGTACTTC. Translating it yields CSASPGLGYEQYF.

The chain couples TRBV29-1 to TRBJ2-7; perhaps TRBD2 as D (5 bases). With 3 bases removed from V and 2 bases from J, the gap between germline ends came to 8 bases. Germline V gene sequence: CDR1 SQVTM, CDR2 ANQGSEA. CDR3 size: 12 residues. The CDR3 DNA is TGCAGCGTTGATGAGGGTACCTACGAGCAGTACTTC. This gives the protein CSVDEGTYEQYF.

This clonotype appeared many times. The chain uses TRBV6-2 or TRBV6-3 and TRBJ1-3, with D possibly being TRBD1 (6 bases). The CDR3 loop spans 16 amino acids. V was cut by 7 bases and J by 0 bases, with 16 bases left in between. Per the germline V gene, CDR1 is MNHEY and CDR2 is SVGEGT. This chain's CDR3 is CASNPGDNNSGNTIYF. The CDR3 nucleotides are TGTGCCAGCAATCCGGGGGACAATAACTCTGGAAACACCATATATTTT.

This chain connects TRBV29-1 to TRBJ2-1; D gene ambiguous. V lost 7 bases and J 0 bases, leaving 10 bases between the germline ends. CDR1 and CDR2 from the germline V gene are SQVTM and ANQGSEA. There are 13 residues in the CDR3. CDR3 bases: TGCAGCGGGAGACCGAGCTCCTACAATGAGCAGTTCTTC. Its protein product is CSGRPSSYNEQFF.

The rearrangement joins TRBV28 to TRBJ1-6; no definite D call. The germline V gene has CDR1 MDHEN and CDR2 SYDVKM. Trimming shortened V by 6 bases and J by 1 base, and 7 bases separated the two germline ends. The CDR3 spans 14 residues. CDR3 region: CASREGSYNSPLHF. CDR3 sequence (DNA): TGTGCCAGCAGGGAAGGATCCTATAATTCACCCCTCCACTTT. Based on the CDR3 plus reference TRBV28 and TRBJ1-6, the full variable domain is DVKVTQSSRYLVKRTGEKVFLECVQDMDHENMFWYRQDPGLGLRLIYFSYDVKMKEKGDIPEGYSVSREKKERFSLILESASTNQTSMYLCASREGSYNSPLHFGNGTRLTVT.